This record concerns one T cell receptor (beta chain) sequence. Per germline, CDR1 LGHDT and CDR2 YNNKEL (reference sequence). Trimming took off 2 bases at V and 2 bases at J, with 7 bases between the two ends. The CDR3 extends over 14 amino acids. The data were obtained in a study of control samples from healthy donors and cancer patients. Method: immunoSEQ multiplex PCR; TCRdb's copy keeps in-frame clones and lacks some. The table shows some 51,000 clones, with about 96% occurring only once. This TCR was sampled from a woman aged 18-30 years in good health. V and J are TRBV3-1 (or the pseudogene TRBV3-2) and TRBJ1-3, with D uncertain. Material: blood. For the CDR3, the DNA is TGTGCCAGCAGCCAAAAAGGTACTGGAAACACCATATATTTT. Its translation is CASSQKGTGNTIYF.